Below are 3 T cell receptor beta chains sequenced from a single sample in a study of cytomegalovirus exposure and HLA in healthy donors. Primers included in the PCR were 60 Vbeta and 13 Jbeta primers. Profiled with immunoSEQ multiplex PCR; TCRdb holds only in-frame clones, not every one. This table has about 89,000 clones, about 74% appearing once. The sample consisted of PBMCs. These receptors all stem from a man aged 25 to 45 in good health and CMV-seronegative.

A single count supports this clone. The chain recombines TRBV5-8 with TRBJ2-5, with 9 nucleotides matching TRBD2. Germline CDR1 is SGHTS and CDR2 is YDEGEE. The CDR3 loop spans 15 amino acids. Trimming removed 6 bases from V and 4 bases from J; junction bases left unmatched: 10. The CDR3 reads CASTLGAREGETQYF. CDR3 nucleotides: TGTGCCAGCACCCTGGGGGCGCGGGAGGGAGAGACCCAGTACTTC.

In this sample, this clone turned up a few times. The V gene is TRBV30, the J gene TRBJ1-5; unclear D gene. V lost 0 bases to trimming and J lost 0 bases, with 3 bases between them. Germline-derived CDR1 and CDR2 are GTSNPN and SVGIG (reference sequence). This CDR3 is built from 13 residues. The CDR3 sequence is CAWSVRSNQPQHF. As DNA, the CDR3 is TGTGCCTGGAGTGTTCGTAGCAATCAGCCCCAGCATTTT. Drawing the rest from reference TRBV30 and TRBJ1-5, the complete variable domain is SQTIHQWPATLVQPVGSPLSLECTVEGTSNPNLYWYRQAAGRGLQLLFYSVGIGQISSEVPQNLSASRPQDRQFILSSKKLLLSDSGFYLCAWSVRSNQPQHFGDGTRLSIL.

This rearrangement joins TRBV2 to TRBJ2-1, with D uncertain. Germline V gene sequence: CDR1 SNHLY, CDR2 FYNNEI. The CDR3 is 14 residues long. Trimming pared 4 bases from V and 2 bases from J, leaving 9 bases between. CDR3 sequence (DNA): TGTGCCAGCAGTGGGAGTTTGACCTACAATGAGCAGTTCTTC. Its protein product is CASSGSLTYNEQFF.